The 26 T cell receptor beta chains in this list originate from one sample, sequenced in a study of OX40 agonist ivuxolimab in advanced cancers. The protocol was immunoSEQ multiplex PCR, while the TCRdb copy is restricted to in-frame clones and leaves out a portion. The sample has approximately 76,000 clones; more than 90% are singletons. The sequencing used CD4+ or CD8+ T cells sorted from blood, collected in a trial of the OX40 agonist ivuxolimab. The source of these receptors is an adult with an advanced solid tumor such as melanoma, head and neck, liver or kidney cancer.

The J gene is TRBJ1-1, the V gene TRBV6-6; no reliable D call. The length of the CDR3 is 13 residues. Looked up from germline, CDR1 is MNHNY and CDR2 is SVGAGI (reference sequence). V lost 5 bases and J lost 1, with 8 bases in between. In nucleotides, the CDR3 is TGTGCCAGCAGTCTAACTAGGAACACTGAAGCTTTCTTT. Translating it yields CASSLTRNTEAFF.

The chain recombines TRBV7-6 with TRBJ1-1; D not certain. The CDR3 spans 14 residues. V dropped 1 base and J dropped 2 bases, with 8 bases sitting between them. Germline values: CDR1 SGHVS, CDR2 FNYEAQ. In DNA, the CDR3 is TGTGCCAGCAGCTTAGGAGTCAGCAACACTGAAGCTTTCTTT. It specifies CASSLGVSNTEAFF.

The chain has TRBV6-5 and TRBJ1-4; D unresolved. Trimming shortened V by 6 bases and J by 3 bases, and 14 bases separated the two germline ends. Per germline, CDR1 MNHEY and CDR2 SVGAGI. The CDR3 extends over 15 amino acids. As DNA, the CDR3 is TGTGCCAGCAGAATGTCCCCTGGGGCTAATGAAAAACTGTTTTTT. Translating it yields CASRMSPGANEKLFF.

The chain is built from TRBV6-1 and TRBJ2-1; TRBD1 matches 11 bases. Germline CDR1 and CDR2: MNHNS and SASEGT. The V and J ends lost 1 base and 13 bases, in that order; junction bases with no gene match: 9. The CDR3 runs 15 residues. The CDR3 spells CASSEVRTGGVKQFF. The CDR3, as DNA: TGTGCCAGCAGTGAAGTTCGGACAGGGGGCGTAAAACAGTTCTTC.

This chain connects TRBV9 to TRBJ1-4; no definite D call. Trimming pared 4 bases from V and 0 bases from J, leaving 7 bases between. Germline V CDR1 and CDR2: SGDLS, YYNGEE. The CDR3 consists of 14 residues. CDR3: CASSPVATNEKLFF. For the CDR3, the DNA is TGTGCCAGCAGCCCTGTCGCAACTAATGAAAAACTGTTTTTT.

V gene TRBV20-1 combines with J gene TRBJ1-1; D possibly corresponds to TRBD1 (6 bases). Germline CDR1 and CDR2: DFQATT and SNEGSKA (reference sequence). Trimming left V 5 bases short and J 7 bases short, with 11 bases between. The CDR3 spans 11 residues. This chain's CDR3 is CSAEDSYEAFF. The CDR3 DNA reads TGCAGTGCTGAGGACAGCTATGAAGCTTTCTTT.

The chain joins TRBV9 to TRBJ1-2, with a weak D call TRBD1 (6 bases). The CDR3 totals 14 residues. CDR1 and CDR2 from the germline V gene are SGDLS and YYNGEE. The V and J ends lost 0 bases and 6 bases respectively, with 12 bases between them. The CDR3 here is CASSVVGGGDGYTF. In DNA, the CDR3 is TGTGCCAGCAGCGTAGTCGGAGGGGGGGATGGCTACACCTTC.

V usage is TRBV10-3 and J usage is TRBJ1-6; D remains ambiguous. Germline V gene data show CDR1 as ENHRY and CDR2 as SYGVKD. This CDR3 spans 13 amino acids. The V and J ends lost 0 bases and 7 bases respectively, with 4 bases between them. The CDR3, as DNA: TGTGCCATCAGTGAGTCGGACAATTCACCCCTCCACTTT. It codes for CAISESDNSPLHF.

The CDR3 region has the DNA TGTGCCAGCAGCTTAGGCGGGACAGGGCTCACTGAAGCTTTCTTT. Protein product: CASSLGGTGLTEAFF. The chain carries TRBV7-6 and TRBJ1-1, with TRBD1 matching over 9 bases. The CDR3 extends over 15 amino acids. From germline, CDR1 is SGHVS and CDR2 FNYEAQ. The trim removed 1 base at V and 4 bases at J, leaving 4 bases unmatched.

The sample holds one count of this clone. The chain joins TRBV9 to TRBJ2-1, with 9 bases matching TRBD2. Per the germline V gene, CDR1 is SGDLS and CDR2 is YYNGEE. The length of the CDR3 is 16 residues. V lost 4 bases to trimming and J lost 8 bases; unmatched junction nucleotides: 13. In DNA, the CDR3 is TGTGCCAGCAGCTCCCAAGCGGGGGGATACCTGGATGAGCAGTTCTTC. It specifies CASSSQAGGYLDEQFF.

In its sample, this clone was seen once. The chain recombines TRBV18 with TRBJ1-1; the D is unclear. Trimming cost V 1 base and J 0 bases, with 12 bases left between them. Germline V CDR1 and CDR2: KGHSH, LQKENI. The CDR3 runs to 16 residues. The chain's CDR3 is CASSPQGASMNTEAFF. DNA for the CDR3: TGTGCCAGCTCACCACAAGGAGCGTCCATGAACACTGAAGCTTTCTTT.

The chain has TRBV9 and TRBJ2-3; 8 bases line up with TRBD2. Per the germline V gene, CDR1 is SGDLS and CDR2 is YYNGEE. The CDR3 consists of 17 residues. V shed 0 bases and J 0 bases; nucleotides not matched to a gene: 6. This CDR3 reads CASSVGGGQASTDTQYF. In DNA form, the CDR3 reads TGTGCCAGCAGCGTAGGCGGGGGGCAAGCTAGCACAGATACGCAGTATTTT. Complete variable domain (other parts from reference TRBV9 and TRBJ2-3): DSGVTQTPKHLITATGQRVTLRCSPRSGDLSVYWYQQSLDQGLQFLIQYYNGEERAKGNILERFSAQQFPDLHSELNLSSLELGDSALYFCASSVGGGQASTDTQYFGPGTRLTVL.

This chain links TRBV6-1 with TRBJ1-1; D not resolved. The germline CDR1 and CDR2 sequences are MNHNS and SASEGT. The CDR3 loop spans 14 amino acids. Trimming shortened V by 3 bases and J by 0 bases, and 8 bases separated the two germline ends. CDR3 sequence: CASSEYSMNTEAFF. The CDR3 coding sequence is TGTGCCAGCAGTGAGTACAGCATGAACACTGAAGCTTTCTTT.

CDR3 bases: TGTGCCAGCAGCTTTGGGACAGGGTTGTCCACCGGGGAGCTGTTTTTT. Translating it yields CASSFGTGLSTGELFF. The genes are TRBV5-8 and TRBJ2-2, with 9 bases fitting TRBD1. This CDR3 has 16 residues. Germline-derived CDR1 and CDR2 are SGHTS and YDEGEE. V shed 2 bases, J shed 4 bases, and the junction held 6 bases outside the gene matches. Together with reference TRBV5-8 and TRBJ2-2, the CDR3 gives the full variable domain: EAGVTQSPTHLIKTRGQQATLRCSPISGHTSVYWYQQALGLGLQFLLWYDEGEERNRGNFPPRFSGRQFPNYSSELNVNALELEDSALYLCASSFGTGLSTGELFFGEGSRLTVL.

This chain connects TRBV29-1 to TRBJ2-7; 7 positions match TRBD1. In germline, CDR1 is SQVTM, CDR2 ANQGSEA. CDR3 length: 15 amino acids. Trimming removed 1 base from V and 0 bases from J; junction bases left unmatched: 6. CDR3 in amino acids: CSVEARQGPSYEQYF. As DNA, the CDR3 is TGCAGCGTTGAAGCTAGACAGGGACCCTCCTACGAGCAGTACTTC.

This clone came up a few times. The chain has TRBV11-2 and TRBJ1-2; 9 positions agree with TRBD1. Unmatched junction bases numbered 5, after V lost 3 bases and J lost 0 bases. This CDR3 is 16 amino acids long. Germline-derived CDR1 and CDR2 are SGHAT and FQNNGV. The DNA of the CDR3 is TGTGCCAGCAGCTTGGGGACAGGGTTAGCTAACTATGGCTACACCTTC. Translated, it gives CASSLGTGLANYGYTF.

The rearrangement joins TRBV15 to TRBJ2-7; D possibly matches TRBD1 or TRBD2 (5 bases each). The CDR3 is made up of 13 amino acids. Germline-derived CDR1 and CDR2 are LNHNV and YYDKDF (reference sequence). With 3 bases removed from V and 3 bases from J, the gap between germline ends came to 9 bases. The CDR3 DNA reads TGTGCCACCAGCAGGGGACGGATCTACGAGCAGTACTTC. Translation gives CATSRGRIYEQYF.

The table lists this clone with a count of one. The chain has TRBV19 and TRBJ1-5, with D possibly matching TRBD1 (5 bases). This CDR3 is built from 13 residues. The germline CDR1 and CDR2 sequences are LNHDA and SQIVND (reference sequence). V lost 8 bases to trimming and J lost 11 bases, with 19 bases between them. The CDR3 DNA sequence: TGTGCCAGTGGGGCAGAGCCCCAGGAGGCCCAGCATTTT. This sequence encodes CASGAEPQEAQHF. The full variable domain, completed using reference TRBV19 and TRBJ1-5, is DGGITQSPKYLFRKEGQNVTLSCEQNLNHDAMYWYRQDPGQGLRLIYYSQIVNDFQKGDIAEGYSVSREKKESFPLTVTSAQKNPTAFYLCASGAEPQEAQHFGDGTRLSIL.

The chain combines TRBV10-2 with TRBJ2-7, with TRBD2 matching 9 bases. CDR1 and CDR2 from the germline V gene are WSHSY and SAAADI. This CDR3 is built from 15 residues. The trim removed 3 bases at V and 4 bases at J, leaving 7 bases unmatched. The CDR3 region is CASSDRGLAIYEQYF. CDR3 nucleotide sequence: TGCGCCAGCAGTGACAGAGGACTAGCGATATACGAGCAGTACTTC.

The chain couples TRBV20-1 to TRBJ2-7; D perhaps matches TRBD2 (6 bases). Looked up from germline, CDR1 is DFQATT and CDR2 is SNEGSKA (reference sequence). V was pared by 6 bases and J by 6 bases, with 9 bases between. This CDR3 comprises 10 residues. The CDR3 nucleotides read TGCAGTGCACTGGGGGGCGAGCAGTACTTC. It specifies CSALGGEQYF.

This chain links TRBV30 with TRBJ2-3, with TRBD2 matching 8 bases. Germline CDR1 and CDR2: GTSNPN and SVGIG (reference sequence). Losses at the gene ends were 3 bases for V and 0 bases for J; bases not matched to a gene: 14. CDR3 length equals 18 residues. This CDR3 is CAWSGGAGGFLSTDTQYF. The DNA of the CDR3 is TGTGCCTGGAGCGGAGGCGCGGGGGGTTTTCTTAGCACAGATACGCAGTATTTT. Complete variable domain (other parts from reference TRBV30 and TRBJ2-3): SQTIHQWPATLVQPVGSPLSLECTVEGTSNPNLYWYRQAAGRGLQLLFYSVGIGQISSEVPQNLSASRPQDRQFILSSKKLLLSDSGFYLCAWSGGAGGFLSTDTQYFGPGTRLTVL.

This clone was detected only once. J is TRBJ2-1 and V is TRBV6-5; D uncertain. The CDR3 spans 14 residues. Germline V CDR1 and CDR2: MNHEY, SVGAGI. Trimming took off 2 bases at V and 5 bases at J, with 10 bases between the two ends. CDR3 in amino acids: CASSYTGDNNEQFF. The CDR3 DNA sequence: TGTGCCAGCAGTTACACTGGAGATAACAATGAGCAGTTCTTC.

The chain has TRBV5-6 and TRBJ2-3; D is perhaps TRBD1 (6 bases). Germline-derived CDR1 and CDR2 are SGHDT and YYEEEE. This CDR3 region has 14 residues. V was clipped by 4 bases and J by 5 bases, with 14 bases between them. CDR3 in amino acids: CASSRGGARDTQYF. Here the CDR3 DNA reads TGTGCCAGCAGCCGAGGGGGTGCGAGAGATACGCAGTATTTT. Full variable domain (missing parts from reference TRBV5-6 and TRBJ2-3): DAGVTQSPTHLIKTRGQQVTLRCSPKSGHDTVSWYQQALGQGPQFIFQYYEEEERQRGNFPDRFSGHQFPNYSSELNVNALLLGDSALYLCASSRGGARDTQYFGPGTRLTVL.

V usage is TRBV6-6 and J usage is TRBJ1-3; 9 bases line up with TRBD1. This CDR3 is built from 15 residues. In germline, CDR1 is MNHNY, CDR2 SVGAGI (reference sequence). V lost 2 bases, J lost 3 bases, and 2 bases stayed unmatched. The CDR3 sequence is CASSYPTGGGNTIYF. The CDR3 region has the DNA TGTGCCAGCAGTTACCCGACAGGGGGTGGAAACACCATATATTTT.

The chain joins TRBV29-1 to TRBJ1-2, with 11 nucleotides matching TRBD1. The germline CDR1 and CDR2 sequences are SQVTM and ANQGSEA. V lost 3 bases to trimming and J lost 4 bases; unmatched junction nucleotides: 4. The CDR3 has 14 amino acids. The DNA for the CDR3 is TGCAGCGTTGAGGACAGGGGGCACGGCTATGGCTACACCTTC. This gives the protein CSVEDRGHGYGYTF.

The table lists this clone with a few counts. This sequence joins TRBV10-2 and TRBJ2-1, with D possibly matching TRBD1 (5 bases). This CDR3 region has 12 residues. V was clipped by 3 bases and J by 10 bases, with 10 bases between them. The germline V gene has CDR1 WSHSY and CDR2 SAAADI. CDR3 coding DNA: TGCGCCAGCAGTGAAGGGGCCGTAGAGCAGTTCTTC. Protein product: CASSEGAVEQFF.